The rows below give T cell receptor beta chains drawn from one sample of a study of blood T cell repertoires in COVID-19. Here immunoSEQ multiplex PCR was the method, and the copy in TCRdb shows in-frame clones only, minus some. The table records around 300,000 clones, around 90% of them present only once. Sequencing was carried out using PBMCs or T cells enriched from blood (not recorded which). These receptor sequences come from a man in his thirties or forties who had recovered from COVID-19. Both conserved end residues are part of each CDR3. Fields, in order: V gene, CDR3 length, J gene, clone size, D gene, CDR3 protein, CDR3 DNA. The D gene is left open where the match is weak. The listing skips clone size in some rows; elsewhere it reads once, few, many or a size class.

V: TRBV5-1; length: 15; J: TRBJ1-1; size: once; D: TRBD1; CDR3: CASSFQGVTNTEAFF; DNA: TGCGCCAGCAGCTTTCAGGGGGTTACGAACACTGAAGCTTTCTTT
V: TRBV19; length: 15; J: TRBJ1-2; size: .; D: TRBD1; CDR3: CASRRFVDRAFGYTF; DNA: TGTGCCAGTAGACGCTTTGTAGACAGGGCCTTCGGCTACACCTTC
V: TRBV28; length: 15; J: TRBJ1-2; size: .; D: TRBD1; CDR3: CASSLLDREGYGYTF; DNA: TGTGCCAGCAGTTTATTAGACAGGGAAGGCTATGGCTACACCTTC
V: TRBV18; length: 15; J: TRBJ1-6; size: .; D: TRBD1; CDR3: CASSPFGQGNSPLHF; DNA: TGTGCCAGCTCACCATTCGGACAGGGAAATTCACCCCTCCACTTT
V: TRBV3-1/TRBV3-2; length: 18; J: TRBJ2-5; size: once; D: TRBD2; CDR3: CASSQDYGSGGSQETQYF; DNA: TGTGCCAGCAGCCAAGATTATGGTAGCGGGGGGTCCCAAGAGACCCAGTACTTC
V: TRBV7-2; length: 16; J: TRBJ1-3; size: .; D: .; CDR3: CASSEGQTRSGNTIYF; DNA: TGTGCCAGCAGCGAAGGACAGACCCGCTCTGGAAACACCATATATTTT
V: TRBV7-3; length: 18; J: TRBJ2-6; size: .; D: .; CDR3: CASSSNPPTGSGANVLTF; DNA: TGTGCCAGCAGCTCCAACCCCCCGACAGGTTCTGGGGCCAACGTCCTGACTTTC
V: TRBV7-3; length: 16; J: TRBJ2-2; size: .; D: TRBD2; CDR3: CASSLGLAVDTGELFF; DNA: TGTGCCAGCAGCCTCGGACTAGCTGTCGACACCGGGGAGCTGTTTTTT
V: TRBV27; length: 16; J: TRBJ1-1; size: .; D: .; CDR3: CASSLRTPFENTEAFF; DNA: TGTGCCAGCAGTCTGAGGACTCCCTTCGAGAACACTGAAGCTTTCTTT
V: TRBV19; length: 11; J: TRBJ2-1; size: few; D: TRBD1; CDR3: CASTGGNEQFF; DNA: TGTGCCAGTACAGGGGGCAATGAGCAGTTCTTC
V: TRBV18; length: 13; J: TRBJ2-5; size: once; D: .; CDR3: CASSPPREETQYF; DNA: TGTGCCAGCTCACCACCTCGTGAGGAGACCCAGTACTTC
V: TRBV27; length: 14; J: TRBJ1-1; size: .; D: TRBD1; CDR3: CASSFQGGNTEAFF; DNA: TGTGCCAGCAGTTTCCAGGGGGGGAACACTGAAGCTTTCTTT
V: TRBV12-1; length: 16; J: TRBJ2-5; size: .; D: .; CDR3: CASSSQGSRNQETQYF; DNA: TGTGCCAGCAGCTCTCAGGGGAGTAGGAACCAAGAGACCCAGTACTTC
V: TRBV12-3/TRBV12-4; length: 13; J: TRBJ2-7; size: .; D: TRBD2; CDR3: CASSQGLAGAEYF; DNA: TGTGCCAGCAGCCAGGGACTAGCGGGGGCCGAGTACTTC
V: TRBV18; length: 16; J: TRBJ1-6; size: .; D: TRBD1; CDR3: CASSPGQGRNNSPLHF; DNA: TGTGCCAGCTCGCCGGGACAGGGAAGGAATAATTCACCCCTCCACTTT
V: TRBV9; length: 15; J: TRBJ1-2; size: .; D: .; CDR3: CASSVALGVNYGYTF; DNA: TGTGCCAGCAGCGTAGCTTTAGGAGTTAACTATGGCTACACCTTC
V: TRBV7-3; length: 16; J: TRBJ2-2; size: .; D: TRBD1; CDR3: CASSLSQGGNTGELFF; DNA: TGTGCCAGCAGCTTATCACAGGGGGGGAACACCGGGGAGCTGTTTTTT
V: TRBV2; length: 16; J: TRBJ1-3; size: once; D: .; CDR3: CASSTPDRATGNTIYF; DNA: TGTGCCAGCAGTACACCGGACAGAGCGACCGGAAACACCATATATTTT
V: TRBV30; length: 14; J: TRBJ2-1; size: .; D: TRBD1; CDR3: CAWGTGQGANEQFF; DNA: TGTGCCTGGGGGACAGGACAGGGGGCGAATGAGCAGTTCTTC
V: TRBV5-1; length: 16; J: TRBJ2-3; size: .; D: TRBD2; CDR3: CASSWGTSRLGDTQYF; DNA: TGCGCCAGCAGCTGGGGGACTAGCCGTTTAGGGGATACGCAGTATTTT
V: TRBV5-1; length: 15; J: TRBJ2-2; size: .; D: .; CDR3: CASSLGQHGAGELFF; DNA: TGCGCCAGCAGCTTGGGACAGCACGGCGCCGGGGAGCTGTTTTTT
V: TRBV15; length: 17; J: TRBJ1-3; size: .; D: .; CDR3: CATSRDGGGPSGNTIYF; DNA: TGTGCCACCAGCAGAGATGGGGGGGGGCCCTCTGGAAACACCATATATTTT
V: TRBV7-3; length: 13; J: TRBJ2-1; size: .; D: .; CDR3: CASKVAAGNEQFF; DNA: TGTGCCAGCAAAGTAGCAGCGGGCAATGAGCAGTTCTTC
V: TRBV5-1; length: 13; J: TRBJ1-5; size: .; D: .; CDR3: CASSWGGAEPQHF; DNA: TGCGCCAGCAGCTGGGGGGGGGCGGAGCCCCAGCATTTT
V: TRBV4-2; length: 17; J: TRBJ2-1; size: .; D: TRBD2; CDR3: CASSRESGGYSYNEQFF; DNA: TGTGCCAGCAGCCGGGAGAGCGGGGGGTACTCCTACAATGAGCAGTTCTTC
V: TRBV16; length: 15; J: TRBJ2-1; size: .; D: .; CDR3: CASSSAEVSYNEQFF; DNA: TGTGCCAGCAGCTCCGCTGAGGTCTCCTACAATGAGCAGTTCTTC